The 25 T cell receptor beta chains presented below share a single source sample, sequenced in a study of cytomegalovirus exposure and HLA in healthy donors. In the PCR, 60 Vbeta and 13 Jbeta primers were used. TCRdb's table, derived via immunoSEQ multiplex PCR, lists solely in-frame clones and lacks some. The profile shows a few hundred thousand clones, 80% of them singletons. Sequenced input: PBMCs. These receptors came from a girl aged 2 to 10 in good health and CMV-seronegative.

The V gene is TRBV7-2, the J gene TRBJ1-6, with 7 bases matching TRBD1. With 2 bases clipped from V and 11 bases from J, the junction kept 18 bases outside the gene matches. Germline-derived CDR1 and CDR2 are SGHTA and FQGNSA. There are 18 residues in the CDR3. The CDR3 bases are TGTGCCAGCAGCTTAAAACCAGGGACAGCTTCTTATAGGGCACCCCTCCACTTT. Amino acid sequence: CASSLKPGTASYRAPLHF.

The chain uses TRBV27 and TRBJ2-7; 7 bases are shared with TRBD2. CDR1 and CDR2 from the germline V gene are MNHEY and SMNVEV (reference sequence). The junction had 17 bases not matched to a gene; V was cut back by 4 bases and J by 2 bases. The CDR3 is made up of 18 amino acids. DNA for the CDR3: TGTGCCAGCAGTTCGTTCTGGGTGGCGGGAGAAGGTACCTACGAGCAGTACTTC. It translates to CASSSFWVAGEGTYEQYF.

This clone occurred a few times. For the CDR3, the DNA is TGTGCCAGCAGCGATGGGGGCGCCTACAATGAGCAGTTCTTC. Encoded protein: CASSDGGAYNEQFF. The chain carries TRBV7-3 and TRBJ2-1; D may be TRBD1 (6 bases). Germline V CDR1 and CDR2: SGHTA, FQGTGA. CDR3 length: 14 residues. V was cut by 5 bases and J by 2 bases, with 10 bases left in between.

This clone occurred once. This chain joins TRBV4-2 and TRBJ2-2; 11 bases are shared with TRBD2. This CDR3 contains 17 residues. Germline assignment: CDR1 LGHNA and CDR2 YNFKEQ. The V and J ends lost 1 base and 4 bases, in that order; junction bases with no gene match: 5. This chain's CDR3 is CASSQGLAGTLTGELFF. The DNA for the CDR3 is TGTGCCAGCAGCCAAGGACTAGCGGGGACCCTCACCGGGGAGCTGTTTTTT.

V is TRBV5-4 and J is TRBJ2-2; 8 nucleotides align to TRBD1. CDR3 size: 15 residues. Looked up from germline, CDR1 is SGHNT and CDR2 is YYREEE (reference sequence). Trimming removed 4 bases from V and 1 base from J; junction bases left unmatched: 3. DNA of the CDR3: TGTGCCAGCAGCGCTGGACAGGGGAACACCGGGGAGCTGTTTTTT. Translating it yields CASSAGQGNTGELFF.

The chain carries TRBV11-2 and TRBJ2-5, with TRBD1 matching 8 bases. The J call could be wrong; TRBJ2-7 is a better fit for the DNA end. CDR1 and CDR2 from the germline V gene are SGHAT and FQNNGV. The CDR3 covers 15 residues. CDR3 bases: TGTGCCAGCAGCTTAGGGATGGACAGGGCTGGCGAGCAGTACTTC. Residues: CASSLGMDRAGEQYF.

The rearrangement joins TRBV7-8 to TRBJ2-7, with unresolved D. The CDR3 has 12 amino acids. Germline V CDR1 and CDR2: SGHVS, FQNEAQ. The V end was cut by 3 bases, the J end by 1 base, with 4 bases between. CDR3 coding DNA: TGTGCCAGCAGCTTTACTTCCTACGAGCAGTACTTC. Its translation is CASSFTSYEQYF.

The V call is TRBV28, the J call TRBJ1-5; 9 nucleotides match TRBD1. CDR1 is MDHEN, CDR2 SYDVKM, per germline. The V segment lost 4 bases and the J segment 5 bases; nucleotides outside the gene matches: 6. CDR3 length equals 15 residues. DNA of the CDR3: TGTGCCAGCAGTTGGGGGGGGGACAGGGATCAGCCCCAGCATTTT. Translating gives CASSWGGDRDQPQHF. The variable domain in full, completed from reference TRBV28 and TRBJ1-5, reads DVKVTQSSRYLVKRTGEKVFLECVQDMDHENMFWYRQDPGLGLRLIYFSYDVKMKEKGDIPEGYSVSREKKERFSLILESASTNQTSMYLCASSWGGDRDQPQHFGDGTRLSIL.

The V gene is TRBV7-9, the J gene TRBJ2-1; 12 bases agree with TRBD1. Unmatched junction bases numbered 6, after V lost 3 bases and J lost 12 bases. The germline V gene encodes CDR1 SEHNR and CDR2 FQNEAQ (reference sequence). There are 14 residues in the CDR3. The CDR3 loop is CASSFGTGGWGQFF. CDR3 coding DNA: TGTGCCAGCAGCTTCGGGACAGGGGGCTGGGGGCAGTTCTTC.

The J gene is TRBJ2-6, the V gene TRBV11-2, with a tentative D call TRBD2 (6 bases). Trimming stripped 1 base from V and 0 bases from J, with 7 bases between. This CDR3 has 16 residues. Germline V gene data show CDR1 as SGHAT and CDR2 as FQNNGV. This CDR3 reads CASSLVGGSGANVLTF. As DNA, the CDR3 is TGTGCCAGCAGCTTAGTGGGGGGCTCTGGGGCCAACGTCCTGACTTTC.

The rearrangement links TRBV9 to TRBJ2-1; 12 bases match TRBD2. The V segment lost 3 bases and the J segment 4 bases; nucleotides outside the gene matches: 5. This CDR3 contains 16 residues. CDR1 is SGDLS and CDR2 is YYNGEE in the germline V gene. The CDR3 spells CASSARTSGVYNEQFF. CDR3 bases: TGTGCCAGCAGCGCCAGGACTAGCGGGGTATACAATGAGCAGTTCTTC.

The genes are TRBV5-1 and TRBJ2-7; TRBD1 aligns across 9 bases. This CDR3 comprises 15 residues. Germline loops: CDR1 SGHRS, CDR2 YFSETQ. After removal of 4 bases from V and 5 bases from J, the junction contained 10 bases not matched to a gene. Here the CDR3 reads CASSERPGQGDEQYF. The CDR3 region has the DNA TGCGCCAGCAGCGAAAGGCCGGGACAGGGCGACGAGCAGTACTTC.

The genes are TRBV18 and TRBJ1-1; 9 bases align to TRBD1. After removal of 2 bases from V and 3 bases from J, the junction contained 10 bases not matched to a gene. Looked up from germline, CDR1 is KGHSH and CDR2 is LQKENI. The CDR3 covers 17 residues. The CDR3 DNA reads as TGTGCCAGCTCACCATTACCGGGACAGGGTATTTACACTGAAGCTTTCTTT. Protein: CASSPLPGQGIYTEAFF.

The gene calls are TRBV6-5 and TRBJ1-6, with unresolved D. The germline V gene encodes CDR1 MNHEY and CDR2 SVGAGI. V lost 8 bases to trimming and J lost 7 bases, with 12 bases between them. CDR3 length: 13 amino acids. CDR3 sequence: CASSQAPNSPLHF. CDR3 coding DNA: TGTGCCAGCTCGCAAGCCCCGAATTCACCCCTCCACTTT.

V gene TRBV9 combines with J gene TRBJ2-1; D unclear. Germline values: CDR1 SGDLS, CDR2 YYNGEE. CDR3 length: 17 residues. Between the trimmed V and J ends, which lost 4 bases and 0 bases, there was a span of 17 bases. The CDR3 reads CASSSSRRWSSYNEQFF. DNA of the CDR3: TGTGCCAGCAGCTCATCAAGGCGTTGGAGCTCCTACAATGAGCAGTTCTTC. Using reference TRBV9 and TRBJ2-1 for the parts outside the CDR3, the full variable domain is DSGVTQTPKHLITATGQRVTLRCSPRSGDLSVYWYQQSLDQGLQFLIQYYNGEERAKGNILERFSAQQFPDLHSELNLSSLELGDSALYFCASSSSRRWSSYNEQFFGPGTRLTVL.

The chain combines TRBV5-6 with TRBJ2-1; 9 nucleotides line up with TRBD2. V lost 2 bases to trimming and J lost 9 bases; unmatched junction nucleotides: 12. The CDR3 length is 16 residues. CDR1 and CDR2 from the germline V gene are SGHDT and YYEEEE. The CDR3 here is CASSFLLAGESSEQFF. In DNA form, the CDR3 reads TGTGCCAGCAGCTTTCTTTTAGCGGGAGAGTCGAGTGAGCAGTTCTTC.

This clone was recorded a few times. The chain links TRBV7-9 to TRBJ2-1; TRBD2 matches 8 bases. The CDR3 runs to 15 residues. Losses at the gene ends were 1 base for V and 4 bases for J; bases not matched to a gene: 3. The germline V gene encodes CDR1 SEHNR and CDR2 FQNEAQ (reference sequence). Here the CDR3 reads CASSLGTSLYNEQFF. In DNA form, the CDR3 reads TGTGCCAGCAGCTTAGGGACTAGCCTGTACAATGAGCAGTTCTTC.

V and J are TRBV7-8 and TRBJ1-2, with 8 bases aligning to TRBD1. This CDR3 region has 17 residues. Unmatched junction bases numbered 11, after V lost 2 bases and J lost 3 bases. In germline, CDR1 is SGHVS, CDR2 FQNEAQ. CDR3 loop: CASSLFAGGSGYYGYTF. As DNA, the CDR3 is TGTGCCAGCAGCTTATTTGCAGGGGGCTCGGGGTACTATGGCTACACCTTC. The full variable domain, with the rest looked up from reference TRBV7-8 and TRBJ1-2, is GAGVSQSPRYKVAKRGQDVALRCDPISGHVSLFWYQQALGQGPEFLTYFQNEAQLDKSGLPSDRFFAERPEGSVSTLKIQRTQQEDSAVYLCASSLFAGGSGYYGYTFGSGTRLTVV.

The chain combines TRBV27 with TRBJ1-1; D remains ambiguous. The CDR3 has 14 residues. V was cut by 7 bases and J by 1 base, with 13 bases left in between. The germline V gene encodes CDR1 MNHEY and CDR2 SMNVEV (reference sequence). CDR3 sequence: CASTESYKNTEAFF. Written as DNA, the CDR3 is TGTGCCAGCACCGAAAGCTATAAGAACACTGAAGCTTTCTTT.

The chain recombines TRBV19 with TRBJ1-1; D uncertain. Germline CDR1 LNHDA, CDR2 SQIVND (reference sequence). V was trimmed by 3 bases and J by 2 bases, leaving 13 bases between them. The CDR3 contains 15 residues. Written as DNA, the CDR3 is TGTGCCAGTAGTATTTATACAGCTACTAACACTGAAGCTTTCTTT. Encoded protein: CASSIYTATNTEAFF.

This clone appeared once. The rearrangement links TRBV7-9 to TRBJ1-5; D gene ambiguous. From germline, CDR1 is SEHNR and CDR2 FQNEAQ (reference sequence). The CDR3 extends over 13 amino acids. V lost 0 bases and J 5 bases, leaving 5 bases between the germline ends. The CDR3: CASSLARDQPQHF. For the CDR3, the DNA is TGTGCCAGCAGCTTAGCGAGAGATCAGCCCCAGCATTTT.

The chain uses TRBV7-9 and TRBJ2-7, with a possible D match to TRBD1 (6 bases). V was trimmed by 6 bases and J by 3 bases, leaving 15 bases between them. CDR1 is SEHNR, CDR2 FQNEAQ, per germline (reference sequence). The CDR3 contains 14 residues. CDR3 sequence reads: CASSSEGEHYEQYF. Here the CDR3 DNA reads TGTGCCAGCAGTTCCGAGGGGGAACACTACGAGCAGTACTTC.

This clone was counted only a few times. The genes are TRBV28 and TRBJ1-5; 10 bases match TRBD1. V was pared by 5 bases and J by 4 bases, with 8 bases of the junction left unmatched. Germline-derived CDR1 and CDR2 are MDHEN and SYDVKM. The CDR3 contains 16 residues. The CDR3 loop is CASSTPGQGKNQPQHF. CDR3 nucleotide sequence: TGTGCCAGCAGTACGCCGGGACAGGGGAAGAATCAGCCCCAGCATTTT.

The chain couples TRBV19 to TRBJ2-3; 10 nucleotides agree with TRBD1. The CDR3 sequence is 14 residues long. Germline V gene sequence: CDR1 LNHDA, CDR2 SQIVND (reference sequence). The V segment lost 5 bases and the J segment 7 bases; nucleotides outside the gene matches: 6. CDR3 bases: TGTGCCAGTAGTGCGACAGGGGGCTCACATACGCAGTATTTT. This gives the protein CASSATGGSHTQYF.

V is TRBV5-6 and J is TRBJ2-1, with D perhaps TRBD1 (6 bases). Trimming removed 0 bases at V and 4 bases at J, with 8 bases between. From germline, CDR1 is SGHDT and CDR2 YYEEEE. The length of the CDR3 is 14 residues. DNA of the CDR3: TGTGCCAGCAGCTTGGGGACAGTATACAATGAGCAGTTCTTC. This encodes CASSLGTVYNEQFF.